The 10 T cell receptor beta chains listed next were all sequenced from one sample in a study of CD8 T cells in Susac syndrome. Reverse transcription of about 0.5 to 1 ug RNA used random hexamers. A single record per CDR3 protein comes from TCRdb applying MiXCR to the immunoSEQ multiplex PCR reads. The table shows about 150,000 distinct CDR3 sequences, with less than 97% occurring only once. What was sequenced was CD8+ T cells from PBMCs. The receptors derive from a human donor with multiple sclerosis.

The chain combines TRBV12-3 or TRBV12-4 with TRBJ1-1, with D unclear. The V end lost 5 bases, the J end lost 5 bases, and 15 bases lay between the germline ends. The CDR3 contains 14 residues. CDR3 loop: CASSGLEGGTEAFF. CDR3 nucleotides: TGTGCCAGCAGTGGCCTCGAGGGCGGTACTGAAGCTTTCTTT.

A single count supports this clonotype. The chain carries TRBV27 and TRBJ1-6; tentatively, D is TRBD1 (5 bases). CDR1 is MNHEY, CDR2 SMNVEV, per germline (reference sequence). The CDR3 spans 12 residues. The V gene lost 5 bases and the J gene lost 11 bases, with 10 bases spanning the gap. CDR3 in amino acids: CASSRGGTPLHF. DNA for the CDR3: TGTGCCAGCAGTCGGGGGGGGACACCCCTCCACTTT.

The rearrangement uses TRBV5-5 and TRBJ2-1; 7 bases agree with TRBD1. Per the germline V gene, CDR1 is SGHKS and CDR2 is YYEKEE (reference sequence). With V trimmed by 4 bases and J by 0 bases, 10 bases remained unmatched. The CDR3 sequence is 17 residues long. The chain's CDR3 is CASSPAQGVSSYNEQFF. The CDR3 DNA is TGTGCCAGCAGCCCCGCGCAGGGGGTAAGCTCCTACAATGAGCAGTTCTTC.

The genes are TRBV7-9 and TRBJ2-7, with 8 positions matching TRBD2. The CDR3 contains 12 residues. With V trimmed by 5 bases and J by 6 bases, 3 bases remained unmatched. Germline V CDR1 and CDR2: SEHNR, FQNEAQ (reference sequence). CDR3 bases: TGTGCCAGCAGCCCCGGGGGGGCCGAGCAGTACTTC. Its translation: CASSPGGAEQYF.

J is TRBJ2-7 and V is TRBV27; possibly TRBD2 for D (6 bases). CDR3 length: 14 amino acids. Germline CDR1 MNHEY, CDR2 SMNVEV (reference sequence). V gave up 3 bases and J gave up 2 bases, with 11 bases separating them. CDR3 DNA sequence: TGTGCCAGCAGTTTTGGAGGGAACACCTACGAGCAGTACTTC. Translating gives CASSFGGNTYEQYF.

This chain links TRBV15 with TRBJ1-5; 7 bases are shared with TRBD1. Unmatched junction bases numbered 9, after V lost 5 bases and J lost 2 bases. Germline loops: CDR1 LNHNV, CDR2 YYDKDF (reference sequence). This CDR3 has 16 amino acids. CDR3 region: CATSRSGDSGNQPQHF. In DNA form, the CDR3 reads TGTGCCACCAGCCGCTCGGGGGACAGTGGCAATCAGCCCCAGCATTTT.

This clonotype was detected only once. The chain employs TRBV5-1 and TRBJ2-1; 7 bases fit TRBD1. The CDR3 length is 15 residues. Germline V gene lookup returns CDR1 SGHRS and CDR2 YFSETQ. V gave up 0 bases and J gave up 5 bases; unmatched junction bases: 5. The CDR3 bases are TGCGCCAGCAGCTTGGAGGGGACAGTCAACAATGAGCAGTTCTTC. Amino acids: CASSLEGTVNNEQFF.

For the CDR3, the DNA is TGCAGTGCAGCGGGCCTCTATGGCTACACCTTC. Its translation: CSAAGLYGYTF. The V gene is TRBV20-1, the J gene TRBJ1-2, with D unresolved. The CDR3 totals 11 residues. Germline values: CDR1 DFQATT, CDR2 SNEGSKA (reference sequence). V lost 6 bases and J lost 4, with 9 bases in between.

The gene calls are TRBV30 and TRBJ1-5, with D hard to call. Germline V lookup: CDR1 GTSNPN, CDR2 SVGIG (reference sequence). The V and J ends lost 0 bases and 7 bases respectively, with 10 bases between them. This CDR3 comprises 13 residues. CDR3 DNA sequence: TGTGCCTGGAGTGTACGGTATGAGCAGCCCCAGCATTTT. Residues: CAWSVRYEQPQHF. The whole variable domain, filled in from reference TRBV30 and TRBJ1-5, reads SQTIHQWPATLVQPVGSPLSLECTVEGTSNPNLYWYRQAAGRGLQLLFYSVGIGQISSEVPQNLSASRPQDRQFILSSKKLLLSDSGFYLCAWSVRYEQPQHFGDGTRLSIL.

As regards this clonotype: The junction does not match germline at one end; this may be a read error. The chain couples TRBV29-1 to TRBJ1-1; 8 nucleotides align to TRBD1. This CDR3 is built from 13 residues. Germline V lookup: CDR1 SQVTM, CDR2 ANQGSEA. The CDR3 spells CSVLRGQGLKLDF. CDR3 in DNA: TGCAGCGTGCTACGCGGACAGGGACTCAAATTGGACTTT.